The 17 T cell receptor beta chains presented below share a single source sample, sequenced in a study of T cell repertoires in cytomegalovirus infection. TCRdb redid the calling of the reads with MiXCR, one entry per CDR3 protein. The sample consists of 480,000 or so distinct CDR3 sequences, about 11% of them appearing once. The specimen sequenced was PBMCs. These receptors all stem from a human donor in good health (CMV status not recorded). Some clones in this sample may be carry-over from other donors' samples.

The sample holds many counts of this clonotype. The J gene is TRBJ2-2, the V gene TRBV29-1; weak D call: TRBD2 (5 bases). The CDR3 contains 13 residues. The V gene lost 6 bases and the J gene lost 3 bases, with 11 bases spanning the gap. Looked up from germline, CDR1 is SQVTM and CDR2 is ANQGSEA. The CDR3 spells CSVPRGYTGELFF. CDR3 DNA: TGCAGCGTACCTAGAGGGTACACCGGGGAGCTGTTTTTT.

In this sample, this clonotype turned up many times. The chain joins TRBV29-1 to TRBJ1-2; a weak D match, TRBD1 (5 bases). Trimming took 5 bases from V and 8 from J, leaving 18 bases between them. CDR3 length: 13 amino acids. Germline CDR1 is SQVTM and CDR2 is ANQGSEA. The CDR3 reads CSVLGLSGGGYTF. In DNA form, the CDR3 reads TGCAGCGTTCTTGGACTCAGTGGGGGAGGCTACACCTTC.

This clonotype was seen repeatedly, ten times or more. The chain is built from TRBV20-1 and TRBJ2-1; TRBD2 matches at 9 bases. Trimming took 5 bases from V and 3 from J; bases not matched to a gene: 5. The CDR3 is 14 residues long. CDR1 is DFQATT and CDR2 is SNEGSKA in the germline V gene (reference sequence). CDR3 nucleotide sequence: TGCAGTGCTCCTAGCGGGATGGGCTACAATGAGCAGTTCTTC. Amino acids: CSAPSGMGYNEQFF.

The table lists this clonotype with many counts. The V gene is TRBV12-3 or TRBV12-4, the J gene TRBJ1-2, with D maybe TRBD1 (6 bases). The CDR3 totals 13 residues. V lost 8 bases, J lost 13 bases, and 23 bases lay in between. This CDR3 reads CASAQAQGSPVTF. The DNA for the CDR3 is TGTGCCAGCGCTCAAGCGCAGGGGTCCCCCGTCACCTTC.

At least ten counts were recorded for this clonotype. V usage is TRBV7-2 and J usage is TRBJ2-2; TRBD2 aligns across 7 bases. Germline V lookup: CDR1 SGHTA, CDR2 FQGNSA. CDR3 size: 16 residues. The V segment lost 5 bases and the J segment 5 bases; nucleotides outside the gene matches: 11. Here the CDR3 reads CASSRGTGGGTGELFF. CDR3 coding DNA: TGTGCCAGCAGCCGAGGCACGGGAGGAGGGACCGGGGAGCTGTTTTTT. The entire variable domain, with the rest obtained from reference TRBV7-2 and TRBJ2-2, is as follows: GAGVSQSPSNKVTEKGKDVELRCDPISGHTALYWYRQSLGQGLEFLIYFQGNSAPDKSGLPSDRFSAERTGGSVSTLTIQRTQQEDSAVYLCASSRGTGGGTGELFFGEGSRLTVL.

This clonotype was recorded at least ten times. The CDR3 sequence is CASSTGTGVTGEPQHF. The CDR3 DNA reads as TGTGCCAGCAGCACCGGGACAGGGGTGACTGGGGAGCCCCAGCATTTT. The J gene is TRBJ1-5, the V gene TRBV12-3 or TRBV12-4, with TRBD1 matching 10 bases. CDR3 length: 16 amino acids. V lost 6 bases to trimming and J lost 8 bases; unmatched junction nucleotides: 13.

As to this clonotype: This may be a read error: a much more frequent sequence differs by one nucleotide. The chain recombines TRBV5-1 with TRBJ2-3; TRBD1 agrees at 8 bases. In germline, CDR1 is SGHRS, CDR2 YFSETQ. The length of the CDR3 is 17 residues. J lost 6 bases, V lost 3 bases, and 15 bases had no gene match. CDR3 in amino acids: CASSSGWTGQSTDTQYF. The CDR3 DNA follows: TGCGCCAGCAGCTCGGGCTGGACAGGGCAATCCACGGATACGCAGTATTTT.

There are many counts of this clonotype. The V gene is TRBV19, the J gene TRBJ2-1, with 11 bases lining up with TRBD2. The germline V gene has CDR1 LNHDA and CDR2 SQIVND (reference sequence). Losses at the gene ends were 3 bases for V and 0 bases for J; bases not matched to a gene: 4. The CDR3 runs to 17 residues. The CDR3 DNA reads as TGTGCCAGTAGTATGCTCACTAGCGGGAGCTCCTACAATGAGCAGTTCTTC. Its protein is CASSMLTSGSSYNEQFF.

The V and J genes are TRBV10-1 and TRBJ2-7, with 10 bases aligning to TRBD2. CDR3 length: 15 amino acids. Losses at the gene ends were 6 bases for V and 3 bases for J; bases not matched to a gene: 8. Per the germline V gene, CDR1 is WNHNN and CDR2 is SYGVQD (reference sequence). Here the CDR3 DNA reads TGCGCCAGCAGCCGCCGGACTAGCGGATTCTACGAGCAGTACTTC. This gives the protein CASSRRTSGFYEQYF.

This chain links TRBV20-1 with TRBJ2-5; D perhaps matches TRBD1 (6 bases). Germline assignment: CDR1 DFQATT and CDR2 SNEGSKA (reference sequence). Trimming removed 3 bases from V and 5 bases from J, with 13 bases in between. CDR3 size: 13 residues. This CDR3 is CSASYRVMETQYF. The DNA of the CDR3 is TGCAGTGCTAGTTACAGGGTGATGGAGACCCAGTACTTC.

This chain uses TRBV11-2 with TRBJ2-5, with D perhaps matching TRBD1 or TRBD2 (5 bases each). V shed 5 bases and J shed 2 bases, with 18 bases lying between them. CDR1 is SGHAT and CDR2 is FQNNGV in the germline V gene. CDR3 length: 16 amino acids. CDR3 residues: CASSPIRDGFQETQYF. The CDR3 DNA reads as TGTGCCAGCAGCCCAATACGGGACGGCTTTCAAGAGACCCAGTACTTC.

This clonotype was picked up many times. This sequence joins TRBV5-8 and TRBJ2-1, with TRBD2 identical over 9 bases. Trimming at V came to 4 bases and at J to 10 bases, leaving 12 bases not matched to a gene. Germline CDR1 and CDR2: SGHTS and YDEGEE. CDR3 length: 15 amino acids. CDR3 coding DNA: TGTGCCAGCAGCCCACGTCTTGCGGGGGGGCGCGAGCAGTTCTTC. It encodes CASSPRLAGGREQFF.

The chain combines TRBV7-2 with TRBJ1-2; 9 nucleotides match TRBD1. This CDR3 region has 17 residues. Looked up from germline, CDR1 is SGHTA and CDR2 is FQGNSA. V lost 4 bases and J lost 4; bases outside the gene matches: 13. The CDR3 sequence: CASSSPTGGAFRYGYTF. For the CDR3, the DNA is TGTGCCAGCAGCTCCCCCACAGGGGGCGCTTTTCGCTATGGCTACACCTTC.

This clonotype has ten or more counts. V and J are TRBV6-5 and TRBJ1-2; D gene ambiguous. The CDR3 extends over 13 amino acids. Per the germline V gene, CDR1 is MNHEY and CDR2 is SVGAGI. V was pared by 6 bases and J by 4 bases, with 12 bases between. CDR3 DNA: TGTGCCAGCAGCCGCTCGGGTGGCTATGGCTACACCTTC. Translated, it gives CASSRSGGYGYTF.

This clonotype was picked up many times. The chain links TRBV27 to TRBJ2-2, with D possibly being TRBD2 (5 bases). Germline V gene data show CDR1 as MNHEY and CDR2 as SMNVEV (reference sequence). Trimming removed 3 bases at V and 6 bases at J, with 14 bases between. This CDR3 comprises 15 residues. The CDR3 here is CASSFGGAFPGELFF. CDR3 nucleotide sequence: TGTGCCAGCAGTTTTGGAGGCGCTTTCCCCGGGGAGCTGTTTTTT.

This chain links TRBV2 with TRBJ2-1, with TRBD2 matching over 8 bases. J was trimmed by 8 bases and V by 2 bases; bases with no gene match: 8. CDR1 is SNHLY, CDR2 FYNNEI, per germline. This CDR3 has 15 residues. In DNA, the CDR3 is TGTGCCAGCAGTGAATTGTCGGGAGGGTCGGATGAGCAGTTCTTC. This sequence encodes CASSELSGGSDEQFF.

The V gene is TRBV19, the J gene TRBJ1-5, with D possibly matching TRBD1 (5 bases). The CDR3 is 13 residues long. Per the germline V gene, CDR1 is LNHDA and CDR2 is SQIVND (reference sequence). V was clipped by 8 bases and J by 3 bases, with 11 bases between them. The CDR3 here is CASVDRLNQPQHF. CDR3 in DNA: TGTGCCAGTGTTGACAGACTCAATCAGCCCCAGCATTTT.